This paragraph covers one TCR beta chain sequence. It has no known antigen specificity. No base quality information exists; no much larger clone differs at one position. The germline V gene sets CDR1 to SQVTM and CDR2 to ANQGSEA. From the cysteine through the phenylalanine, the CDR3 covers 17 amino acids. Just the 51-base CDR3 DNA is kept, in frame starting at base 1. Cut back by 5 bases and 0 bases, the V and J ends lie 21 bases apart. This entry is derived from a study of shared clonotypes between healthy human individuals (dated by TCRdb to about 2020). About the investigation overall: The cohort comprised two women and a few men aged 18 to 49 years. For each donor, CD4 naive and CD4 memory were each run on three plates, CD8 naive on two plates, and CD8 memory on one plate. Blood TCR repertoires of roughly five healthy adults were deeply sequenced to estimate repertoire size and the extent of clonotype sharing between individuals. To increase sequencing depth and limit assay-specific biases, different laboratories used diverse techniques to prepare libraries and sequence TCR repertoires. Leukapheresis yielded between about 0.85 and 10 billion PBMCs per donor. The full study reports these points: Sampling was restricted to blood, and TCR repertoires in tissue are likely to differ from TCR repertoires in blood. Incomplete sequencing was indicated by rarefaction of sorted-subset datasets, despite the large sequencing depth. Higher generation probabilities were observed for clonotypes shared by all four sorted-subset donors than for non-shared clonotypes. Larger estimated clonotype richness was generally found for naive subsets than for memory subsets. Across a handful of donors, roughly 5.4% of naive CD4, more than 3% of naive CD8, 2.3% of memory CD4, and roughly 0.41% of memory CD8 clonotypes were shared. Pairwise subsampling led to the expectation that sequencing depth would affect the degree of clonotype sharing among donors. The genetic and exposure-history diversity represented was limited by the small number of donors.

The donors were healthy, HIV-negative adults with no recently reported acute infections or vaccinations. Every donor was a Caucasian adult residing in Nashville, Tennessee, USA. CD4+ T cells were enriched through magnetic negative selection, after which naive cells were positively selected on CD45RA and the remaining negative fraction served as the memory subset. After blood collection by leukapheresis, PBMCs were isolated using Ficoll-Histopaque density gradient centrifugation and then cryopreserved in the vapor phase of liquid nitrogen. Purity and quantity of every magnetically sorted T cell population were checked by analytical flow cytometry. Genomic DNA was isolated from every sorted fraction and measured by UV absorbance on a Nanodrop 2000c. Using the deep immunoSEQ assay, TCR CDR3 regions were amplified from genomic DNA by multiplex PCR. Genomic DNA extracted from each cell subset was distributed evenly over all wells of several immunoSEQ 96-well plates, and each plate served as one replicate. Each replicate PCR for sorted subsets received about 210 ng genomic DNA, equal to about 30,000 T cell genomes. Purified libraries were quantified with a Qubit 3.0 fluorometer, sized on a Bioanalyzer 2100, and re-quantified with the KAPA Library Quantification kit. Every immunoSEQ 96-well plate was sequenced on a dedicated single-read 150-cycle Illumina NextSeq 550 flow cell. The paper's processing steps were these. The immunoSEQ output contained only junctional sequences without quality scores, so filtering could not match that applied to full-length reads. To assign V/J genes and CDR3, sequences were annotated using PyIR, a Python wrapper for IgBLAST v1.9, with IMGT germline references. Reads with weak V/J assignments (E-value above 1e-6), missing CDR3, stop codons, out-of-frame junctions, or ambiguous translated residues were removed. V3J clonotypes were defined as sequences sharing an identical inferred V gene, J gene, and CDR3 amino acid sequence. Percentage overlap between repertoires was calculated by dividing the number of shared unique clonotypes by the size of the smaller repertoire. RTK rarefaction, the Chao1 estimator, and Recon v2.1 estimates of unobserved clonotypes were used to assess repertoire richness. For all TCRbeta clonotypes obtained by the gDNA method from four donors, generation probabilities were computed with OLGA. The clones in this table, taken by TCRdb from immuneACCESS, are in-frame only. Not every clone is retained; where verified, under half of the shortfall comes from an unresolved V gene, and the cause of the rest is unknown. D and trimming come from the DNA, and the V and J calls and clone size come from that table. In all, the sample holds about 2 million clones, and approximately 95% of those were seen once. The ten largest clones add up to roughly 0.13% of the sample.

This TCR was sampled from a young man in good health. The V gene is TRBV29-1 and the J gene is TRBJ2-3, with the D gene too uncertain to name. Specimen: naive CD4+ T cells sorted from blood. The sample's cell subset or site label is to be understood as: CD45RA+ positively selected. The DNA is TGCAGCGTTTTTAGTGGTACACGCACCCCAAGCACAGATACGCAGTATTTT. This gives the protein CSVFSGTRTPSTDTQYF.